These T cell receptor beta chains were read from a single sample in a study of shared clonotypes between healthy human individuals. Method: immunoSEQ multiplex PCR; TCRdb's copy keeps in-frame clones and lacks some. This sample has approximately 600,000 clones; approximately 95% occur once, and the top ten carry over 0.09%. The sequenced sample was naive CD8+ T cells sorted from blood. These receptors all come from a woman under 40 in good health. The CDR3 runs from the conserved cysteine through the conserved F or W. The D gene is left open where the match is weak. Clone size is not always given. Where it is, it says once, few, many or a class for expanded clones.

TRBJ1-2,-,TRBV19,TRBD1,TGTGCCAGTAGTCCCCGGGACAGCTTTTCTAACTATGGCTACACCTTC,CASSPRDSFSNYGYTF
TRBJ2-5,-,TRBV7-9,TRBD2,TGTGCCAGCAGCTTTAGTCGCGGGAGGGAAAAGACGGAGACCCAGTACTTC,CASSFSRGREKTETQYF
TRBJ2-5,-,TRBV11-2,-,TGTGCCAGCAGCTTAGATTGGACAGAAGGGACCCAGTACTTC,CASSLDWTEGTQYF
TRBJ2-7,-,TRBV2,-,TGTGCCAGCAGTGATGCCTATTCCTACGAGCAGTACTTC,CASSDAYSYEQYF
TRBJ1-2,-,TRBV27,-,TGTGCCAGCAGTGGGTACTATGGCTACACCTTC,CASSGYYGYTF
TRBJ2-7,-,TRBV4-2,TRBD2,TGTGCCAGCAGCCAAGAGATGAACCTAGCGGAGTCCTCCTACGAGCAGTACTTC,CASSQEMNLAESSYEQYF
TRBJ2-3,-,TRBV13,-,TGTGCCAGCAGCTTCGCACTCGACACAGATACGCAGTATTTT,CASSFALDTDTQYF
TRBJ1-3,-,TRBV27,-,TGTGCCAGCAGTTTATCAAGGGCTGGAAACACCATATATTTT,CASSLSRAGNTIYF
TRBJ2-3,-,TRBV7-9,-,TGTGCCAGCAGCCCGGGGGGCACAGATACGCAGTATTTT,CASSPGGTDTQYF
TRBJ2-1,-,TRBV28,TRBD2,TGTGCCAGCACTAGCGTGGCGGGAGACGATAATGAGCAGTTCTTC,CASTSVAGDDNEQFF
TRBJ1-5,-,TRBV19,TRBD1,TGTGCCAGTAGTCCGGGACAGTATAGCAATCAGCCCCAGCATTTT,CASSPGQYSNQPQHF
TRBJ1-2,-,TRBV5-6,-,TGTGCCAGCAGCCACGGCGGGGGAGGTGGCTACACCTTC,CASSHGGGGGYTF
TRBJ2-1,-,TRBV28,TRBD2,TGTGCCAGCAGTTTAAATTCAGGACTAGTGGCAGACAATGAGCAGTTCTTC,CASSLNSGLVADNEQFF
TRBJ2-7,-,TRBV11-2,-,TGTGCCAGCAGCTTAGACTCTAGCCTCCCTTCCTACGAGCAGTACTTC,CASSLDSSLPSYEQYF
TRBJ2-7,-,TRBV4-1,TRBD1,TGCGCCAGCAGCCAACCCCCGGGGACAGGGAGTACCTACGAGCAGTACTTC,CASSQPPGTGSTYEQYF
TRBJ2-7,-,TRBV13,-,TGTGCCAGCAGCTTATCTATCCACGAGCAGTACTTC,CASSLSIHEQYF
TRBJ2-3,-,TRBV27,-,TGTGCCACCGGGCCCCCGACTGATACGCAGTATTTT,CATGPPTDTQYF
TRBJ1-1,-,TRBV2,-,TGTGCCAGCAGTGAAAGCAGGGTTGAAGCTTTCTTT,CASSESRVEAFF
TRBJ1-5,-,TRBV28,TRBD1,TGTGCCAGCAGTAACCCAGGGGGCCTACAGCCCCAGCATTTT,CASSNPGGLQPQHF
TRBJ2-5,-,TRBV7-8,-,TGTGCCAGCAGCTTAGTTGCGGATGGGATGGAGCAGTACTTC,CASSLVADGMEQYF
TRBJ2-1,-,TRBV2,TRBD2,TGTGCCAGCAGTGATCGGGTCACTAGCGGCTTAGGAGAGCAGTTCTTC,CASSDRVTSGLGEQFF
TRBJ2-7,-,TRBV25-1,-,TGTGCCAGCAGTGAATCTACCACTTACGAGCAGTACTTC,CASSESTTYEQYF
TRBJ1-1,-,TRBV7-8,-,TGTGCCAGCAGTTTAAATGCTATTGGCACTGAAGCTTTCTTT,CASSLNAIGTEAFF
TRBJ2-2,-,TRBV5-6,TRBD2,TGTGCCAGCAGCTTGGGCGGGAGGGCCCTCGGGGAGCTGTTTTTT,CASSLGGRALGELFF
TRBJ2-1,-,TRBV13,TRBD2,TGTGCCAGCAGCTCCGGGACTAGAGTCATTAACTACAATGAGCAGTTCTTC,CASSSGTRVINYNEQFF
TRBJ1-2,-,TRBV11-2,-,TGTGCCAGCAGCTTACGGTCCACAGCGTATTATGGCTACACCTTC,CASSLRSTAYYGYTF
TRBJ2-3,-,TRBV12-5,-,TGTGCTAGTGGTTGGGGGGCTAGCGACGCAGATACGCAGTATTTT,CASGWGASDADTQYF
TRBJ2-2,-,TRBV10-1,-,TGCGCCAGCAGTGACACAACGAACACCGGGGAGCTGTTTTTT,CASSDTTNTGELFF
TRBJ1-2,-,TRBV5-1,TRBD1,TGCGCCAGCAGCTGGGGACAGGGTCTTGGCTACACCTTC,CASSWGQGLGYTF
TRBJ2-5,-,TRBV28,-,TGTGCCACCCAACGGGGGACTGGACAAGAGACCCAGTACTTC,CATQRGTGQETQYF
TRBJ2-5,-,TRBV13,-,TGTGCCAGCAGCTTAGGAGACTCTTGGGAGACCCAGTACTTC,CASSLGDSWETQYF
TRBJ2-7,-,TRBV29-1,-,TGCAGCGTCGCCCATTACTACGAGCAGTACTTC,CSVAHYYEQYF
TRBJ2-1,-,TRBV19,-,TGTGCCAGTAGTCCGCGGACACTTATCTCCTACAATGAGCAGTTCTTC,CASSPRTLISYNEQFF
TRBJ2-2,-,TRBV4-1,-,TGCGCCAGCAGCGGCAGGCAAAACCTAATCACCACCGGGGAGCTGTTTTTT,CASSGRQNLITTGELFF
TRBJ2-2,few,TRBV29-1,-,TGCAGCGTTGAGTGGAGGGCCGGGGAGCTGTTTTTT,CSVEWRAGELFF
TRBJ2-5,-,TRBV2,-,TGTGCCAGCAGCACCCGGGACCCCGTTAGAAAGGAGACCCAGTACTTC,CASSTRDPVRKETQYF
TRBJ2-5,once,TRBV7-9,-,TGTGCCAGCAGCTTAGTGGAGACCCAGTACTTC,CASSLVETQYF